This is a list of T cell receptor beta chains from one sample in a study of T cell responses to AZD1222 COVID-19 vaccine. The protocol was immunoSEQ multiplex PCR, while the TCRdb copy is restricted to in-frame clones and leaves out a portion. Of about 110,000 clones in the sample, around nine tenths are singletons; the top ten hold approximately 3.1%. The starting material was peripheral blood, obtained on day 0 of MenACWY control vaccination. The receptors derive from an adult in good health. CDR3s include the opening cysteine and the closing phenylalanine or tryptophan. A D gene is named only where the DNA matches it firmly. Only part of the rows carry a size: once, few, many, or a class if the clone is expanded.

clone_size j_call cdr3_length d_call v_call cdr3_nt cdr3_aa
few TRBJ1-1 15 NA TRBV7-9 TGTGCCAGCAGCACCCCACAAGGGGTTGACACTGAAGCTTTCTTT CASSTPQGVDTEAFF
NA TRBJ2-3 14 NA TRBV7-3 TGTGCCAGCAGCTTAGAGCAGGGGCGGGATACGCAGTATTTT CASSLEQGRDTQYF
once TRBJ2-2 15 NA TRBV9 TGTGCCAGCAGCGTAATCTCAGGGAACACCGGGGAGCTGTTTTTT CASSVISGNTGELFF
NA TRBJ2-7 13 NA TRBV30 TGTGCCTGTAGGTCTCTTAGCTCCTACGAGCAGTACTTC CACRSLSSYEQYF
NA TRBJ2-3 16 TRBD1 TRBV11-2 TGTGCCAGCAGCTCCTTGCGGGACAGGGTCACAGATACGCAGTATTTT CASSSLRDRVTDTQYF
NA TRBJ2-3 14 TRBD2 TRBV5-4 TGTGCCAGCAGGGACGGGGGGGCTGCCGATACGCAGTATTTT CASRDGGAADTQYF
NA TRBJ2-3 18 TRBD2 TRBV7-9 TGTGCCAGCAGGTCGGGACTAGCGGGGGCCTCCCGCACAGATACGCAGTATTTT CASRSGLAGASRTDTQYF
NA TRBJ2-1 16 NA TRBV10-3 TGTGCCATCAGTGAAGGGGGGGGCCCTTCCTACAATGAGCAGTTCTTC CAISEGGGPSYNEQFF
NA TRBJ1-1 15 NA TRBV12-5 TGTGCTAGTGGTGAGGGGGGGGCCCCGGGCACTGAAGCTTTCTTT CASGEGGAPGTEAFF
NA TRBJ2-7 13 TRBD1 TRBV18 TGTGCCAGCTCACCAAATGACAGGGGAGAGCAGTACTTC CASSPNDRGEQYF
NA TRBJ2-1 15 TRBD2 TRBV9 TGTGCCAGCAGCGTAGGGAGCGGGGGCTTAAATGAGCAGTTCTTC CASSVGSGGLNEQFF
once TRBJ1-2 12 NA TRBV2 TGTGCCAGCGTGGACGGAAACTATGGCTACACCTTC CASVDGNYGYTF
NA TRBJ2-7 14 NA TRBV6-6 TGTGCCAGCGCCCGGACAGTGGGGATTTACGAGCAGTACTTC CASARTVGIYEQYF
NA TRBJ1-2 15 NA TRBV5-4 TGTGCCAGCAGGCCAGAAGTTGGAACCAGCTATGGCTACACCTTC CASRPEVGTSYGYTF
NA TRBJ1-1 13 TRBD1 TRBV10-3 TGTGCCATCAGGGGACAGGAAAACACTGAAGCTTTCTTT CAIRGQENTEAFF
once TRBJ2-7 15 TRBD1 TRBV28 TGTGCCAGCAGTTCAGAGGGGGCGAGGGCCTACGAGCAGTACTTC CASSSEGARAYEQYF
NA TRBJ1-1 12 TRBD1 TRBV10-3 TGTGCCATCAGCGGGACAGGATCTGAAGCTTTCTTT CAISGTGSEAFF
NA TRBJ1-2 15 NA TRBV9 TGTGCCAGCAGCGTAGCTCTCCAGGACCACTATGGCTACACCTTC CASSVALQDHYGYTF
NA TRBJ2-7 14 NA TRBV27 TGTGCCAGCACTAAAATAGGGGGGGGTGAAGAGCAGTACTTC CASTKIGGGEEQYF
NA TRBJ1-2 14 TRBD1 TRBV11-2 TGTGCCAGCAGCTTAGGCCCGGGACAGGGTGGCTACACCTTC CASSLGPGQGGYTF
NA TRBJ2-1 16 TRBD1 TRBV4-1 TGCGCCAGCAGCCAGACTGGGACAGGGGCTTTTTATGAGCAGTTCTTC CASSQTGTGAFYEQFF
once TRBJ2-5 15 TRBD2 TRBV19 TGTGCCAGTAGTATCGGTGGCGGGGGGAAAGAGACCCAGTACTTC CASSIGGGGKETQYF
NA TRBJ2-1 14 TRBD2 TRBV5-1 TGCGCCAGCAGCGGTGGGACTAGCGGGGAAAAAGAGTTCTTC CASSGGTSGEKEFF
NA TRBJ2-2 15 NA TRBV6-5 TGTGCCAGCAGTTATGGGGGGGCGGGCACCGGGGAGCTGTTTTTT CASSYGGAGTGELFF
NA TRBJ1-6 18 TRBD1 TRBV7-8 TGTGCCAGCGCCCCCGGGACAGCTATGAGCTCCTATAATTCACCCCTCCACTTT CASAPGTAMSSYNSPLHF
NA TRBJ2-3 13 TRBD2 TRBV6-5 TGTGCCAGCAGTTATAGAGCGGGGGGCTCGGAGTATTTT CASSYRAGGSEYF
NA TRBJ2-7 14 NA TRBV7-2 TGTGCCAGCTCCCTTGTGCTCCAAACGGGCGAGCAGTACTTC CASSLVLQTGEQYF
NA TRBJ2-7 11 NA TRBV9 TGTGCCAGTAGCGGATCCTACGAGCAGTACTTC CASSGSYEQYF
NA TRBJ1-2 17 NA TRBV3-1/TRBV3-2 TGTGCCAGCAGCCAAGAAGCGCCGGGACAAGAAAGCTATGGCTACACCTTC CASSQEAPGQESYGYTF
NA TRBJ2-2 16 NA TRBV7-8 TGTGCCAGCAGCCCCCAGGACCTCCCGGGCACCGGGGAGCTGTTTTTT CASSPQDLPGTGELFF
NA TRBJ2-3 12 NA TRBV29-1 TGCAGCGTGGAGGGGGGGGCAGATACGCAGTATTTT CSVEGGADTQYF
NA TRBJ2-5 17 TRBD2 TRBV10-3 TGTGCCATCAGTGGAGGGACTAGCGGGGGGCCCGAGGAGACCCAGTACTTC CAISGGTSGGPEETQYF
NA TRBJ1-5 14 NA TRBV6-5 TGTGCCAGCAGTTCAGGGATGGGAAATCAGCCCCAGCATTTT CASSSGMGNQPQHF
NA TRBJ2-1 12 NA TRBV11-2 TGTGCCAGCAGGAGGGGGGACAATGAGCAGTTCTTC CASRRGDNEQFF
NA TRBJ1-2 13 NA TRBV6-5 TGTGCCAGCATCCCGTCGGAGGAACTAGGCTACACCTTC CASIPSEELGYTF
NA TRBJ1-2 14 TRBD1 TRBV28 TGTGCCAGCAGTTTCCGGGACAGGGTCACGGGCTACACCTTC CASSFRDRVTGYTF
NA TRBJ1-1 15 NA TRBV7-9 TGTGCCAGCAGCTTAGCCCGACGGGTGAACACTGAAGCTTTCTTT CASSLARRVNTEAFF
NA TRBJ2-5 15 NA TRBV4-1 TGCGCCAGCAGCCAAACACCCGTAGCGGTGGAGACCCAGTACTTC CASSQTPVAVETQYF
NA TRBJ2-6 16 NA TRBV3-1/TRBV3-2 TGTGCCAGCAGCCAAGTTGAGCTCTCTGGGGCCAACGTCCTGACTTTC CASSQVELSGANVLTF
NA TRBJ2-7 16 TRBD2 TRBV5-4 TGTGCCAGCAGCCCCGGACTAGCGGGGGTCCCCTACGAGCAGTACTTC CASSPGLAGVPYEQYF
NA TRBJ1-2 14 NA TRBV18 TGTGCCAGCTTGCCAGACATGTACCTCTATGGCTACACCTTC CASLPDMYLYGYTF
NA TRBJ1-3 15 TRBD1 TRBV6-6 TGTGCCAGCACCGCCCCTCAGGGGGTAGGAAACACCATATATTTT CASTAPQGVGNTIYF
NA TRBJ2-1 12 NA TRBV27 TGTGCCAGCAGTTTATTGGGCGATGAGCAGTTCTTC CASSLLGDEQFF
NA TRBJ2-7 14 TRBD1 TRBV6-6 TGTGCCAGCAGCCGGCGACAGGGGACCTACGAGCAGTACTTC CASSRRQGTYEQYF
NA TRBJ2-7 13 NA TRBV10-1 TGCGCCAGCAACGAGGGGCCAACCTACGAGCAGTACTTC CASNEGPTYEQYF
NA TRBJ2-1 14 NA TRBV10-3 TGTGCCATCAGCCGGGACGGAATCTACAATGAGCAGTTCTTC CAISRDGIYNEQFF
NA TRBJ1-4 15 TRBD1 TRBV27 TGTGCCAGCAGCCATCTCGGGACAGATAATGAAAAACTGTTTTTT CASSHLGTDNEKLFF
NA TRBJ2-1 16 NA TRBV4-1 TGCGCCAGCAGCCAACCGGACACGGGCGCCTACAATGAGCAGTTCTTC CASSQPDTGAYNEQFF
NA TRBJ2-6 16 NA TRBV7-3 TGTGCCAGCAGCTTAACGGGAACCGGTGGGGCCAACGTCCTGACTTTC CASSLTGTGGANVLTF
NA TRBJ2-3 15 NA TRBV6-5 TGTGCCAGTAGGCCACTGATTACTAGCACAGATACGCAGTATTTT CASRPLITSTDTQYF